This T cell receptor beta chain was captured in a study of T cell responses to AZD1222 COVID-19 vaccine. Background on the study: Pooled together were second doses at about 4 or about 12 weeks.

Germline loops: CDR1 KGHSH, CDR2 LQKENI. This CDR3 has 14 residues. Trimming removed 2 bases at V and 1 base at J, with 8 bases between. Assay: immunoSEQ multiplex PCR; the TCRdb copy retains only in-frame clones and omits some. Found here are roughly 150,000 clones, approximately 80% of them singletons; the top ten hold approximately 4%. Whole-study results and caveats: The study found Spike-specific TCR breadth and depth rose after two AZD1222 doses.

Note on this clone: Antigen unknown.

This specimen was peripheral blood, taken on day 0 of AZD1222 vaccination. The chain combines TRBV18 with TRBJ1-1; D not resolved. This TCR came from an adult in good health. Written as DNA, the CDR3 is TGTGCCAGCTCACCAGGATCGAAGAACACTGAAGCTTTCTTT. It specifies CASSPGSKNTEAFF.